A selection of T cell receptor beta chains follows, all from one sample in a study of shared clonotypes between healthy human individuals. Here immunoSEQ multiplex PCR was the method, and the copy in TCRdb shows in-frame clones only, minus some. The sample carries about 1 million clones, more than 65% recorded once. Sequenced: memory CD4+ T cells sorted from blood. The receptor set was obtained from a man aged 18 to 30 in good health. CDR3s include the opening cysteine and the closing phenylalanine or tryptophan. D genes are given only for firm matches. Size is stated for part of the rows, as once, few or many counts, or as a class when the clone is expanded.

v_gene,j_gene,len,d_gene,abundance,CDR3aa,CDR3nt
TRBV30,TRBJ2-1,13,-,-,CAWSVRVPGEQFF,TGTGCCTGGAGTGTACGGGTTCCTGGCGAGCAGTTCTTC
TRBV15,TRBJ1-3,15,-,-,CATSRDGVTGNTIYF,TGTGCCACCAGCAGAGATGGGGTGACTGGAAACACCATATATTTT
TRBV10-3,TRBJ1-5,13,-,-,CAIRGGGNQPQHF,TGTGCCATCAGAGGGGGTGGGAATCAGCCCCAGCATTTT
TRBV7-6,TRBJ2-5,10,-,-,CASSGETQYF,TGTGCCAGCAGCGGTGAGACCCAGTACTTC
TRBV9,TRBJ2-7,13,-,few,CASSVEGTYEQYF,TGTGCCAGCAGCGTAGAAGGCACCTACGAGCAGTACTTC
TRBV5-5,TRBJ2-5,15,TRBD2,-,CASSSPTSGVETQYF,TGTGCCAGCAGCTCCCCTACTAGCGGGGTAGAGACCCAGTACTTC
TRBV7-8,TRBJ2-7,17,TRBD2,once,CASSPLGPGGGGYEQYF,TGTGCCAGCAGTCCATTAGGGCCCGGGGGGGGCGGATACGAGCAGTACTTC
TRBV4-3,TRBJ1-6,15,-,-,CASSQVLGYNSPLHF,TGCGCCAGCAGCCAAGTCTTGGGGTATAATTCACCCCTCCACTTT
TRBV5-1,TRBJ2-1,11,-,-,CASSLGLEQFF,TGCGCCAGCAGCTTGGGACTAGAGCAGTTCTTC
TRBV11-2,TRBJ2-1,14,-,-,CASSPRQGVGEQFF,TGTGCCAGCAGCCCTAGGCAAGGGGTCGGGGAGCAGTTCTTC
TRBV29-1,TRBJ2-3,11,TRBD2,-,CSVETSGTQYF,TGCAGCGTTGAGACTAGCGGTACGCAGTATTTT
TRBV6-6,TRBJ2-5,15,-,-,CASSPTGHLRETQYF,TGTGCCAGCAGCCCTACTGGGCACTTAAGGGAGACCCAGTACTTC
TRBV5-1,TRBJ2-5,13,-,-,CASSLGGSETQYF,TGCGCCAGCAGCCTTGGGGGGTCGGAGACCCAGTACTTC
TRBV29-1,TRBJ2-7,14,-,-,CSVEDTVGSYEQYF,TGCAGCGTTGAAGACACAGTGGGCTCCTACGAGCAGTACTTC
TRBV5-1,TRBJ2-3,15,TRBD2,-,CASSLGAGGTDTQYF,TGCGCCAGCAGCTTGGGGGCGGGAGGCACAGATACGCAGTATTTT
TRBV4-1,TRBJ1-2,14,TRBD1,-,CASSQGTGPYGYTF,TGCGCCAGCAGCCAGGGGACAGGACCCTATGGCTACACCTTC
TRBV5-1,TRBJ2-3,14,-,-,CASSSLGLSDTQYF,TGCGCCAGCAGCTCCCTGGGGCTCAGCGATACGCAGTATTTT
TRBV5-1,TRBJ2-3,13,-,once,CASSLEPTDTQYF,TGCGCCAGCAGCTTGGAACCCACAGATACGCAGTATTTT
TRBV7-3,TRBJ1-5,16,TRBD1,-,CASSLGHRGSDQPQHF,TGTGCCAGCAGCTTAGGGCACAGGGGGTCCGATCAGCCCCAGCATTTT
TRBV6-6,TRBJ1-4,14,-,-,CASNSGIRDEKLFF,TGTGCCAGCAACTCCGGGATAAGGGATGAAAAACTGTTTTTT
TRBV7-9,TRBJ1-5,14,-,-,CASSDRSSNQPQHF,TGTGCCAGCAGCGACAGGAGCAGCAATCAGCCCCAGCATTTT
TRBV5-6,TRBJ2-3,19,-,-,CASSLEGILGSTTTDTQYF,TGTGCCAGCAGCTTGGAGGGGATATTGGGCTCAACAACTACAGATACGCAGTATTTT
TRBV6-1,TRBJ1-3,14,TRBD1,-,CASSGTGLGNTIYF,TGTGCCAGCAGTGGGACAGGGCTTGGAAACACCATATATTTT
TRBV2,TRBJ2-6,15,-,-,CASSAAGVGANVLTF,TGTGCCAGCAGTGCGGCGGGCGTTGGGGCCAACGTCCTGACTTTC
TRBV19,TRBJ2-4,11,-,-,CASRGMDIQYF,TGTGCCAGCAGGGGTATGGACATTCAGTACTTC
TRBV18,TRBJ1-2,14,TRBD1,-,CASSTIGQGDGYTF,TGTGCCAGCTCGACGATTGGACAGGGGGATGGCTACACCTTC
TRBV15,TRBJ2-7,16,-,-,CATSNAGTVGRYEQYF,TGTGCCACCAGCAACGCGGGCACAGTGGGAAGGTACGAGCAGTACTTC
TRBV5-6,TRBJ2-7,11,TRBD1,-,CASSHRDSQYF,TGTGCCAGCAGCCACCGGGACAGCCAATACTTC
TRBV10-3,TRBJ1-2,15,TRBD1,-,CAISEGGQGNYGYTF,TGTGCCATCAGTGAGGGGGGACAGGGGAACTATGGCTACACCTTC
TRBV13,TRBJ2-7,13,-,-,CASRDSPGYEQYF,TGTGCCAGTCGGGACTCCCCAGGATACGAGCAGTACTTC
TRBV28,TRBJ1-6,14,-,-,CASSLDSKYSPLHF,TGTGCCAGCAGTTTGGACAGCAAGTATTCACCCCTCCACTTT
TRBV15,TRBJ2-5,12,-,once,CATSRDKKTQYF,TGTGCCACCAGCAGAGATAAAAAGACCCAGTACTTC
TRBV18,TRBJ1-3,15,-,-,CASSSAEISGNTIYF,TGTGCCAGCTCGTCGGCGGAGATCTCCGGAAACACCATATATTTT
TRBV18,TRBJ1-1,18,TRBD1,-,CASSPTPGQRSMNTEAFF,TGTGCCAGCTCACCTACCCCGGGACAGAGAAGCATGAACACTGAAGCTTTCTTT
TRBV9,TRBJ1-2,13,-,-,CASSVVGGHGYTF,TGTGCCAGCAGCGTAGTGGGCGGGCATGGCTACACCTTC
TRBV30,TRBJ1-2,14,-,-,CAWSVLGTNYGYTF,TGTGCCTGGAGTGTACTGGGGACAAACTATGGCTACACCTTC
TRBV5-1,TRBJ2-7,15,-,-,CASSPSGTSGYEQYF,TGCGCCAGCAGCCCTTCAGGGACATCAGGTTACGAGCAGTACTTC
TRBV2,TRBJ1-2,16,-,-,CASSATGKRLGYGYTF,TGTGCCAGCAGTGCTACAGGGAAAAGGCTAGGCTATGGCTACACCTTC
TRBV5-6,TRBJ1-5,13,-,-,CASSLIRGEPQHF,TGTGCCAGCAGCTTGATCAGGGGAGAGCCCCAGCATTTT
TRBV6-1,TRBJ1-6,15,-,-,CASSEAASINSPLHF,TGTGCCAGCAGTGAAGCAGCCAGCATTAATTCACCCCTCCACTTT
TRBV14,TRBJ2-3,18,-,-,CASSHNLGRGRYTDTQYF,TGTGCCAGCAGCCACAACCTAGGGCGGGGACGCTACACAGATACGCAGTATTTT
TRBV6-1,TRBJ1-1,13,-,-,CASSVGVATEAFF,TGTGCCAGCAGTGTGGGGGTTGCCACTGAAGCTTTCTTT
TRBV6-1,TRBJ1-3,15,-,-,CASSETGNSGNTIYF,TGTGCCAGCAGTGAGACAGGCAACTCTGGAAACACCATATATTTT
TRBV28,TRBJ2-7,15,-,-,CASSLWEAGAYEQYF,TGTGCCAGCAGTTTATGGGAAGCGGGCGCGTACGAGCAGTACTTC
TRBV9,TRBJ2-1,17,TRBD2,-,CASSEEVLAGGPSEQFF,TGTGCCAGCAGCGAAGAAGTATTAGCGGGAGGGCCGAGTGAGCAGTTCTTC
TRBV6-5,TRBJ1-6,14,-,-,CASSYSSGGSPLHF,TGTGCCAGCAGTTACTCTTCCGGGGGTTCACCCCTCCACTTT
TRBV29-1,TRBJ2-5,14,TRBD1,-,CSVEPGQGEETQYF,TGCAGCGTTGAACCCGGACAGGGAGAAGAGACCCAGTACTTC
TRBV29-1,TRBJ1-2,13,-,-,CSVGLAGDTGYTF,TGCAGCGTTGGGCTGGCCGGGGATACTGGCTACACCTTC
TRBV9,TRBJ2-2,14,-,-,CASKAGSNTGELFF,TGTGCCAGCAAAGCGGGTTCGAACACCGGGGAGCTGTTTTTT
TRBV10-3,TRBJ2-6,13,-,-,CAFRGSGANVLTF,TGTGCCTTCAGGGGCTCTGGGGCCAACGTCCTGACTTTC
TRBV18,TRBJ2-7,15,-,once,CASSPQLAQDYEQYF,TGTGCCAGCTCACCACAACTAGCTCAGGACTACGAGCAGTACTTC
TRBV5-1,TRBJ1-6,15,TRBD1,-,CASSLRGQGDSPLHF,TGCGCCAGCAGCCTGAGGGGGCAGGGGGATTCACCCCTCCACTTT
TRBV2,TRBJ2-5,15,TRBD2,-,CASSEQISGGVLQYF,TGTGCCAGCAGTGAACAGATTAGCGGGGGGGTACTACAGTACTTC
TRBV7-9,TRBJ2-7,15,TRBD2,few,CASSPSGGSSYEQYF,TGTGCCAGCAGTCCCAGCGGGGGGTCGTCCTACGAGCAGTACTTC
TRBV5-4,TRBJ2-2,15,-,-,CASTHDPRNTGELFF,TGTGCCAGCACCCACGACCCACGGAACACCGGGGAGCTGTTTTTT
TRBV2,TRBJ2-7,13,-,many,CASGEVFSYEQYF,TGTGCCAGCGGGGAAGTTTTCTCCTACGAGCAGTACTTC
TRBV10-3,TRBJ2-3,16,TRBD1,-,CAISEPGQGVADTQYF,TGTGCCATCAGTGAGCCGGGACAGGGAGTAGCAGATACGCAGTATTTT
TRBV2,TRBJ2-7,14,TRBD2,-,CASTISGRSYEQYF,TGTGCCAGCACCATTAGCGGGCGCTCCTACGAGCAGTACTTC